These 17 T cell receptor beta chains were sequenced from one sample in a study of beta chain features in type 1 diabetes. The whole isolated RNA underwent reverse transcription, so sequencing captured expressed TCRB transcripts. Here immunoSEQ multiplex PCR was the method, and the copy in TCRdb shows in-frame clones only, minus some. This sample carries a few hundred thousand clones, 14% of them seen once, and the ten largest clones take 0.019%. Antigens for these TCRs are unknown. General observations from the study: For Type 1 diabetes patients, all four CD4+ subsets carried TCRB CDR3s that were moderately but significantly shorter.

Sequencing was performed on naive CD4+ T cells from blood. These receptor sequences come from a man aged 25-40 years with type 1 diabetes.

V gene TRBV7-8 combines with J gene TRBJ2-5, with D perhaps TRBD1 (6 bases). There are 14 residues in the CDR3. The germline gives CDR1 SGHVS, CDR2 FQNEAQ. The germline V and J ends were trimmed by 5 bases and 6 bases, with 16 bases remaining between them. The CDR3 sequence: CASSALTGRQTQYF. The CDR3 DNA reads as TGTGCCAGCAGCGCTTTAACAGGGCGGCAGACCCAGTACTTC.

There are a few counts of this clone. The chain employs TRBV10-3 and TRBJ2-1; TRBD2 agrees at 9 bases. The V gene end was trimmed by 0 bases and the J gene end by 6 bases; junction bases not matched to a gene: 6. CDR1 ENHRY and CDR2 SYGVKD come from the germline V gene. The CDR3 totals 16 residues. CDR3 sequence (DNA): TGTGCCATCAGTGAGTCAGGGCTAGCGGGGCCCAATGAGCAGTTCTTC. Its protein is CAISESGLAGPNEQFF.

This chain uses TRBV18 with TRBJ2-7, with 8 bases aligning to TRBD2. The V gene end was trimmed by 6 bases and the J gene end by 3 bases; junction bases not matched to a gene: 4. Germline CDR1 reads KGHSH; CDR2 reads LQKENI. The CDR3 runs 13 residues. For the CDR3, the DNA is TGTGCCAGCTCCTTCAGCGGGAGCTACGAGCAGTACTTC. It yields the protein CASSFSGSYEQYF.

This clone has just a few counts. The genes are TRBV4-2 and TRBJ2-1, with 9 positions matching TRBD1. The CDR3 consists of 16 residues. CDR1 is LGHNA, CDR2 YNFKEQ, per germline. V gave up 3 bases and J gave up 2 bases; unmatched junction bases: 5. The CDR3 region is CASSQATGGTYNEQFF. The CDR3 DNA is TGTGCCAGCAGCCAGGCGACAGGGGGGACCTACAATGAGCAGTTCTTC.

A single count supports this clone. This rearrangement joins TRBV2 to TRBJ1-1, with a weak D call TRBD1 (5 bases). The CDR3 runs 14 residues. Deletions cut 4 bases from V and 1 base from J, with 10 bases between. Germline assignment: CDR1 SNHLY and CDR2 FYNNEI. In DNA, the CDR3 is TGTGCCAGCAGTGCCTGGCAGGGGAACACTGAAGCTTTCTTT. It codes for CASSAWQGNTEAFF.

There are a few counts of this clone. The rearrangement joins TRBV18 to TRBJ1-2; 7 bases line up with TRBD1. Germline trimming cut 6 bases from V and 8 bases from J; bases unmatched to any gene: 9. This CDR3 has 13 residues. Germline CDR1 KGHSH, CDR2 LQKENI. The CDR3 nucleotides read TGTGCCAGCTCCCTCAGGGGGATGCACGGCTACACCTTC. Translated: CASSLRGMHGYTF.

This clone has a handful of counts. The rearrangement links TRBV2 to TRBJ1-3; unclear D gene. CDR1 is SNHLY, CDR2 FYNNEI, per germline. V was pared by 3 bases and J by 0 bases, with 9 bases between. The CDR3 spans 15 residues. The CDR3: CASSEAGSSGNTIYF. Written as DNA, the CDR3 is TGTGCCAGCAGTGAGGCGGGCTCCTCTGGAAACACCATATATTTT.

This sequence joins TRBV12-5 and TRBJ1-1; D gene unclear. The V end was cut by 5 bases, the J end by 4 bases, with 17 bases between. CDR1 is LGHNT, CDR2 FRNRAP, per germline. The CDR3 spans 15 residues. The CDR3 region has the DNA TGTGCTAGTGGTCCGGCGAGGGCCTTGGGCACTGAAGCTTTCTTT. Translating gives CASGPARALGTEAFF.

The V call is TRBV2, the J call TRBJ2-6; 7 positions match TRBD1. From germline, CDR1 is SNHLY and CDR2 FYNNEI. The CDR3 covers 16 residues. J gave up 2 bases and V 4 bases, and 5 bases lay outside the gene matches. CDR3 nucleotides: TGTGCCAGCAGTGTGACAGGGAGCGCTGGGGCCAACGTCCTGACTTTC. It encodes CASSVTGSAGANVLTF.

This clone was observed a handful of times. The chain recombines TRBV9 with TRBJ2-2; 8 bases match TRBD1. This CDR3 contains 14 residues. With V trimmed by 4 bases and J by 10 bases, 9 bases remained unmatched. The germline gives CDR1 SGDLS, CDR2 YYNGEE. The DNA for the CDR3 is TGTGCCAGCAGCCCCGGGACAGGCCTTGAGGAGCTGTTTTTT. This sequence encodes CASSPGTGLEELFF.

The rearrangement links TRBV18 to TRBJ1-2; D not certain. Germline V lookup: CDR1 KGHSH, CDR2 LQKENI. The CDR3 totals 13 residues. The V and J ends lost 6 bases and 3 bases respectively, with 11 bases between them. The CDR3 bases are TGTGCCAGCTCCCAAGGAGAGGACTATGGCTACACCTTC. Amino acids: CASSQGEDYGYTF.

This clone was counted a few times. This chain's CDR3 is CASSGGPTGETQYF. The CDR3 DNA follows: TGCGCCAGCAGCGGGGGCCCCACCGGGGAGACCCAGTACTTC. The rearrangement links TRBV5-1 to TRBJ2-5, with D possibly being TRBD1 (6 bases). CDR3 size: 14 residues. Between the trimmed V and J ends, which lost 4 bases and 5 bases, there was a span of 15 bases. Per the germline V gene, CDR1 is SGHRS and CDR2 is YFSETQ.

The chain is built from TRBV6-1 and TRBJ2-3, with TRBD2 matching 8 bases. Germline CDR1 MNHNS, CDR2 SASEGT. J gave up 1 base and V 0 bases, and 6 bases lay outside the gene matches. CDR3 length: 17 residues. DNA of the CDR3: TGTGCCAGCAGTGAAGCCGGGGGGGCGTTTGGCACAGATACGCAGTATTTT. It yields the protein CASSEAGGAFGTDTQYF.

This clone was detected only a few times. Other DNA variants within this sample encode the same CDR3. V gene TRBV18 combines with J gene TRBJ2-5; D unclear. CDR1 and CDR2 (germline): KGHSH, LQKENI. The CDR3 is 12 amino acids. The V end lost 1 base, the J end lost 3 bases, and 3 bases lay between the germline ends. The CDR3, as DNA: TGTGCCAGCTCACCACGAGAAGAGACCCAGTACTTC. Encoded protein: CASSPREETQYF.

The chain combines TRBV5-1 with TRBJ2-5; the match to TRBD2 covers 8 bases. This CDR3 region has 13 residues. From germline, CDR1 is SGHRS and CDR2 YFSETQ. Trimming removed 2 bases from V and 5 bases from J; junction bases left unmatched: 2. The CDR3 sequence: CASSLAGVETQYF. The DNA of the CDR3 is TGCGCCAGCAGCTTAGCGGGAGTGGAGACCCAGTACTTC.

This clone was recorded a few times. CDR3 bases: TGCGCCAGCAGCCCCGGGACAGCGGACTTCTATGGCTACACCTTC. Translation gives CASSPGTADFYGYTF. This chain uses TRBV4-1 with TRBJ1-2; TRBD1 matches 7 bases. Losses at the gene ends were 4 bases for V and 4 bases for J; bases not matched to a gene: 9. This CDR3 spans 15 amino acids. Germline V gene sequence: CDR1 MGHRA, CDR2 YSYEKL.

The chain has TRBV29-1 and TRBJ2-3; D not resolved. Germline values: CDR1 SQVTM, CDR2 ANQGSEA. Trimming removed 6 bases from V and 5 bases from J, with 18 bases in between. This CDR3 contains 14 residues. CDR3 region: CSVRPGFPGDTQYF. CDR3 nucleotides: TGCAGCGTCCGCCCCGGGTTCCCGGGAGATACGCAGTATTTT.